This T cell receptor beta chain was sequenced during a study of shared clonotypes between healthy human individuals. Turning to this clone: The same CDR3 can be traced to other DNA sequences in this sample.

CDR3 length: 15 residues. V shed 3 bases and J 4 bases; nucleotides not matched to a gene: 9. Germline CDR1 reads KGHSH; CDR2 reads LQKENI. Sequencing used immunoSEQ multiplex PCR; TCRdb keeps in-frame clones, though not all of them. The sample lists about 2.3 million clones, over 90% occurring once. This chain links TRBV18 with TRBJ2-7, with 7 bases lining up with TRBD1. The source is a man younger than 30 in good health. Some clones in this sample may be carry-over from other donors' samples. The sample taken for sequencing was naive CD4+ T cells from PBMCs. Stated subset: CD45RA+ positively selected. CDR3 loop: CASSPPGRGLYEQYF. The DNA for the CDR3 is TGTGCCAGCTCACCCCCTGGTAGGGGGCTTTACGAGCAGTACTTC.